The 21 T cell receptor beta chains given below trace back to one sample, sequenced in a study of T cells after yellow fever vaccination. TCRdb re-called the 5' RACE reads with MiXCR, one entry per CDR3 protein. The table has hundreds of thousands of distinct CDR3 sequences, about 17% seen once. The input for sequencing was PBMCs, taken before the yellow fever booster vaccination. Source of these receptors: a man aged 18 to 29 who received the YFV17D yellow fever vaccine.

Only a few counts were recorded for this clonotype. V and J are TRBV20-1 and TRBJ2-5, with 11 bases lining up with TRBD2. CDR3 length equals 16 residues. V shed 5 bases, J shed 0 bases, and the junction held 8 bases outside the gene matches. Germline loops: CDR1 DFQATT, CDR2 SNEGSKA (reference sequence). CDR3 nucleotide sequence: TGCAGTGCTCAACCTAGCGGGGGGCGGAACCAAGAGACCCAGTACTTC. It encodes CSAQPSGGRNQETQYF.

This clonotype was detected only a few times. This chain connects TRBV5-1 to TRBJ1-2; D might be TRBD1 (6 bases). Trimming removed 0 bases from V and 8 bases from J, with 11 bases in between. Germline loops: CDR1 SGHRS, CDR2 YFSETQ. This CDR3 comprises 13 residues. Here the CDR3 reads CASSLGGTWGYTF. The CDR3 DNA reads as TGCGCCAGCAGCTTGGGTGGGACATGGGGCTACACCTTC.

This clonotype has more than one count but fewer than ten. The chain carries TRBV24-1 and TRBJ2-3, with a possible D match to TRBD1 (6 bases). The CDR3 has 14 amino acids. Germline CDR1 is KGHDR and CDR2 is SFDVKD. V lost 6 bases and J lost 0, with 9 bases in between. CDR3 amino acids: CATSQDSSTDTQYF. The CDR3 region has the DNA TGTGCCACCAGTCAGGACAGCAGCACAGATACGCAGTATTTT.

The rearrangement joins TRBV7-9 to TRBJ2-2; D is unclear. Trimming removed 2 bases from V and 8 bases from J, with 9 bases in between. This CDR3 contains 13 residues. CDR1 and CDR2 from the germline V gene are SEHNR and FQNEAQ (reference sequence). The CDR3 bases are TGTGCCAGCAGCTTAACGGTATCTGGGGAGCTGTTTTTT. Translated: CASSLTVSGELFF.

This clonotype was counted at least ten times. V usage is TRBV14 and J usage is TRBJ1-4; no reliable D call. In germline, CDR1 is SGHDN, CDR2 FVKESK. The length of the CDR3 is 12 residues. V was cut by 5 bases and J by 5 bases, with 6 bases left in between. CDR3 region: CASSFGNEKLFF. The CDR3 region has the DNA TGTGCCAGCAGCTTCGGGAATGAAAAACTGTTTTTT.

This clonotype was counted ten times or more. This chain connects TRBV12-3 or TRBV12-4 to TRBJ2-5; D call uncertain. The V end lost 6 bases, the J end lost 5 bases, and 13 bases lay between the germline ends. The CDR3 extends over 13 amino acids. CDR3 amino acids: CASSRWVGETQYF. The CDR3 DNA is TGTGCCAGCAGCCGTTGGGTCGGGGAGACCCAGTACTTC.

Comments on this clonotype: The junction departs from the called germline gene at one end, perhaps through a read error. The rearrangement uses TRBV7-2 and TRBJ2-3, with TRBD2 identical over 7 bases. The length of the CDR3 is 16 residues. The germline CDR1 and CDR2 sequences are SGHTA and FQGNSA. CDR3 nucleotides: TGTGCCAGCAGCTTAGGGGCTAGCGGCCCCACAGACACGCAGTATTTT. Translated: CASSLGASGPTDTQYF.

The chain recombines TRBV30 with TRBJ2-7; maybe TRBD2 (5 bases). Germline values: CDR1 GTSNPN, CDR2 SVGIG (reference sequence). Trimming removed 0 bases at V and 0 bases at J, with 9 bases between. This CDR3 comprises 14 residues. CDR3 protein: CAWSVGLYSYEQYF. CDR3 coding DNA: TGTGCCTGGAGTGTCGGACTCTACTCCTACGAGCAGTACTTC.

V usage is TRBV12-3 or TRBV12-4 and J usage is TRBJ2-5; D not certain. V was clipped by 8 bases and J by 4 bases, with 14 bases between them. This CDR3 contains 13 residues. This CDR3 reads CASLSSKGETQYF. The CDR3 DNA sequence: TGTGCCAGCCTGTCGAGCAAAGGAGAGACCCAGTACTTC.

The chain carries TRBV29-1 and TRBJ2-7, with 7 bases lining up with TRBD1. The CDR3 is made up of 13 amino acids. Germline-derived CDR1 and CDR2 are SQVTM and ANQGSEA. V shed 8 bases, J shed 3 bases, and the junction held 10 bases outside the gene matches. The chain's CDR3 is CSLRGQADYEQYV. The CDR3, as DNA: TGCAGCTTACGAGGACAGGCCGACTACGAGCAGTACGTC.

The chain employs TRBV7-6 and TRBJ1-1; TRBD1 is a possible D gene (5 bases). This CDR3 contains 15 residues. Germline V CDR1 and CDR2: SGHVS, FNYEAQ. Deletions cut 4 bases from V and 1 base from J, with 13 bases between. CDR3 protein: CASSSGAWGNTEAFF. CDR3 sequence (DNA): TGTGCCAGCAGCTCTGGGGCCTGGGGGAACACTGAAGCTTTCTTT.

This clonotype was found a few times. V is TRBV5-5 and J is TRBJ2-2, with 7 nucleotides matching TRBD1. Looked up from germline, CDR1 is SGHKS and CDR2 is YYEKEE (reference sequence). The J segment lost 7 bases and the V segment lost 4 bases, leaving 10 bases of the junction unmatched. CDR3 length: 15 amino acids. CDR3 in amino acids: CASSKTQGSNGELFF. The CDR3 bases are TGTGCCAGCAGCAAGACACAGGGGTCGAACGGGGAGCTGTTTTTT.

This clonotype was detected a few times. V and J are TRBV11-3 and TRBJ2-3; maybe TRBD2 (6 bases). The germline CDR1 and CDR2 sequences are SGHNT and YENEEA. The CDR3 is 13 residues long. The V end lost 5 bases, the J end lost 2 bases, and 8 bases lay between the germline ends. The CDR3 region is CASSPGVTDTQYF. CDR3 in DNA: TGTGCCAGCAGCCCGGGGGTCACAGATACGCAGTATTTT.

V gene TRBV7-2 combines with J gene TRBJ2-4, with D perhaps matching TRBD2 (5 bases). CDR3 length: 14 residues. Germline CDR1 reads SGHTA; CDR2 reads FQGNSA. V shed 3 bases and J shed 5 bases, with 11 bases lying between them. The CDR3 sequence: CASSFRGLENIQYF. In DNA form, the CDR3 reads TGTGCCAGCAGCTTCCGAGGACTGGAAAACATTCAGTACTTC.

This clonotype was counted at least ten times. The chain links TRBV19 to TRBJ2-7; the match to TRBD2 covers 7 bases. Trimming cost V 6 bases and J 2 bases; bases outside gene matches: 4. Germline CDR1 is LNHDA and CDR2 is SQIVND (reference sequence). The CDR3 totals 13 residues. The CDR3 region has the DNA TGTGCCAGTAGCTCGGGGGGACCCTACGAGCAGTACTTC. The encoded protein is CASSSGGPYEQYF. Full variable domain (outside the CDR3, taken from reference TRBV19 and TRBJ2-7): DGGITQSPKYLFRKEGQNVTLSCEQNLNHDAMYWYRQDPGQGLRLIYYSQIVNDFQKGDIAEGYSVSREKKESFPLTVTSAQKNPTAFYLCASSSGGPYEQYFGPGTRLTVT.

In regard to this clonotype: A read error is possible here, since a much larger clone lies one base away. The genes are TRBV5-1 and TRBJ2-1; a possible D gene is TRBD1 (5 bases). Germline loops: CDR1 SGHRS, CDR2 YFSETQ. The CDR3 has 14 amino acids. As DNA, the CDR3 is TGCGCCTGCAGCTTTGCGTCAGGGCTCAATGAGCAGTTCTTC. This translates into CACSFASGLNEQFF.

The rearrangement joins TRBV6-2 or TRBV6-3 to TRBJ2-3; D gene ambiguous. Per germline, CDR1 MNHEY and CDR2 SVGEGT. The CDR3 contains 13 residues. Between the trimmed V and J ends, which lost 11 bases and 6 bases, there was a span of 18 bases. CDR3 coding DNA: TGTGCCGGAGCAAGGTCCGGGTTGGATACGCAGTATTTT. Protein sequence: CAGARSGLDTQYF.

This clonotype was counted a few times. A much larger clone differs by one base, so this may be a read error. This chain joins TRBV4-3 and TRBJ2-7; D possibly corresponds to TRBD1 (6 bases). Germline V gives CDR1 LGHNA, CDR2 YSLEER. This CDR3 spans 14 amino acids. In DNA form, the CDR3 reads TGCGCCAGCATCCAAGACAGGAGCTCCTACGAGCAGTACTTC. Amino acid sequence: CASIQDRSSYEQYF.

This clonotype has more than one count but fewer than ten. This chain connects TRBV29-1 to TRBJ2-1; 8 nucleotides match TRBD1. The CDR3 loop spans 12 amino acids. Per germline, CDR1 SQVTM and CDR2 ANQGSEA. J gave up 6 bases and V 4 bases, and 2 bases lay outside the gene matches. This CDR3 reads CSVGDRFNEQFF. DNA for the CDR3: TGCAGCGTTGGGGACAGGTTCAATGAGCAGTTCTTC.

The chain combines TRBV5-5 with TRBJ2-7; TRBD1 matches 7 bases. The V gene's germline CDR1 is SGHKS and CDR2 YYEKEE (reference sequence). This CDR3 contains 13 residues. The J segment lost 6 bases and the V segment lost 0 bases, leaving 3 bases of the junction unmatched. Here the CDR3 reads CASSLEGALEQYV. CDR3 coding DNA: TGTGCCAGCAGCTTGGAGGGGGCTCTCGAGCAGTACGTC.

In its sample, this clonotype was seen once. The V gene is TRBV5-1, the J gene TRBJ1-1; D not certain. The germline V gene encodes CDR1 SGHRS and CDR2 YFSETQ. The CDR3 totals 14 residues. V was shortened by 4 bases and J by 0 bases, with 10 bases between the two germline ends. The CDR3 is CASSPQDMNTEAFF. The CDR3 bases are TGCGCCAGCAGCCCGCAGGATATGAACACTGAAGCTTTCTTT.